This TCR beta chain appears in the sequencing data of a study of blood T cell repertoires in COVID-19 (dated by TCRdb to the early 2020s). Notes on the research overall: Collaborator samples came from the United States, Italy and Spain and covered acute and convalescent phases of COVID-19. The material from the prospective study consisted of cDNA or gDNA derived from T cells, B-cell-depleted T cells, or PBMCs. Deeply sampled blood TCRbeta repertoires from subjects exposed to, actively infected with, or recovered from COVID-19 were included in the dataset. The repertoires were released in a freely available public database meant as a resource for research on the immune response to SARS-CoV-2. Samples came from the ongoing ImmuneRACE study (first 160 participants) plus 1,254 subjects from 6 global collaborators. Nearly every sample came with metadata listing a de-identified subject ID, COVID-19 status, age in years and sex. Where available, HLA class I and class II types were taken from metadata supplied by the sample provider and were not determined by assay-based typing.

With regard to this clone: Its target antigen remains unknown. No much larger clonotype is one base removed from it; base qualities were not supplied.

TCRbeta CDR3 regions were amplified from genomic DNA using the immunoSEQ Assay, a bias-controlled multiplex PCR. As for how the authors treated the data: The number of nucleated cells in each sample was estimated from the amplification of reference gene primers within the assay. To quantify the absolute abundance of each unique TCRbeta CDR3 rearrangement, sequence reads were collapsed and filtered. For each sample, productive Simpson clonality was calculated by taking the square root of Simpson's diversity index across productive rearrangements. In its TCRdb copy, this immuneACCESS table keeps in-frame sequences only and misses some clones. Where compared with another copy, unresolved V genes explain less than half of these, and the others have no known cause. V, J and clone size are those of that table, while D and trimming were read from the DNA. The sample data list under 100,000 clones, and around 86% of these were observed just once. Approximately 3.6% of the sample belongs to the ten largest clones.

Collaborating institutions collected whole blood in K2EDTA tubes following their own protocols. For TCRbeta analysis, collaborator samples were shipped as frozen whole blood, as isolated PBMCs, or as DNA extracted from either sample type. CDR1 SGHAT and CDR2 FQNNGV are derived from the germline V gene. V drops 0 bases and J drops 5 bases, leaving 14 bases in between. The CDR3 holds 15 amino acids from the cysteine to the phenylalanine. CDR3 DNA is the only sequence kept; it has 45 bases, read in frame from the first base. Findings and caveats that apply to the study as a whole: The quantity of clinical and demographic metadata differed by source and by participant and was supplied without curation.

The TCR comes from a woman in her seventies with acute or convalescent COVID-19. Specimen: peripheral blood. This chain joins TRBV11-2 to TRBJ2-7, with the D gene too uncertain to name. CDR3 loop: CASSLEQVAHHEQYF. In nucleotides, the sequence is TGTGCCAGCAGCTTAGAGCAGGTGGCCCACCACGAGCAGTACTTC.